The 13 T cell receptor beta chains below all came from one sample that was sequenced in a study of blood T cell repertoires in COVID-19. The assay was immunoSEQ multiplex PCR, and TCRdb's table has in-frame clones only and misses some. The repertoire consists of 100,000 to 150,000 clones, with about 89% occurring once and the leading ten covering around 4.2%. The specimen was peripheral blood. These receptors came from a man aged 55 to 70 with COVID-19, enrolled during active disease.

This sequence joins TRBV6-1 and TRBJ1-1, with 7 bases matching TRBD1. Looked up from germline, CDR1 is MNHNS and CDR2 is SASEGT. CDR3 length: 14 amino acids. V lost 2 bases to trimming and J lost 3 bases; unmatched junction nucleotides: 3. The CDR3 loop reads CASSEWGTDTEAFF. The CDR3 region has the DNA TGTGCCAGCAGTGAATGGGGGACAGACACTGAAGCTTTCTTT.

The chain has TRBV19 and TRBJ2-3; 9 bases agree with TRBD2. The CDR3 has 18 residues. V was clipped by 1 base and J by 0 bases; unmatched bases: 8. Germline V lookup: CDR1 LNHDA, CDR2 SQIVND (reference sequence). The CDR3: CASSIGAGGPSSTDTQYF. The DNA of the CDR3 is TGTGCCAGTAGTATAGGAGCGGGGGGTCCCTCTAGCACAGATACGCAGTATTTT.

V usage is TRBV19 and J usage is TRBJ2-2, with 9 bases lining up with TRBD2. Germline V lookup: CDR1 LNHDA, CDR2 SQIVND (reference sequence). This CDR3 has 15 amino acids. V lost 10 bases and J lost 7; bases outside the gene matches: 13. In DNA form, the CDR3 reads TGTGCCAACCTACGGGAGCGGGGGGTGGTCGGGGAGCTGTTTTTT. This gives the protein CANLRERGVVGELFF. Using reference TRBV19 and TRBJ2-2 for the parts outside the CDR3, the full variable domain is DGGITQSPKYLFRKEGQNVTLSCEQNLNHDAMYWYRQDPGQGLRLIYYSQIVNDFQKGDIAEGYSVSREKKESFPLTVTSAQKNPTAFYLCANLRERGVVGELFFGEGSRLTVL.

CDR3 DNA: TGTGCCAGCAATATGGGACAGGGAATCCAGCCCCAGCATTTT. Residues: CASNMGQGIQPQHF. The chain is built from TRBV28 and TRBJ1-5; 9 bases are a match to TRBD1. The CDR3 contains 14 residues. Germline-derived CDR1 and CDR2 are MDHEN and SYDVKM. J lost 7 bases, V lost 7 bases, and 8 bases had no gene match. Drawing the rest from reference TRBV28 and TRBJ1-5, the complete variable domain is DVKVTQSSRYLVKRTGEKVFLECVQDMDHENMFWYRQDPGLGLRLIYFSYDVKMKEKGDIPEGYSVSREKKERFSLILESASTNQTSMYLCASNMGQGIQPQHFGDGTRLSIL.

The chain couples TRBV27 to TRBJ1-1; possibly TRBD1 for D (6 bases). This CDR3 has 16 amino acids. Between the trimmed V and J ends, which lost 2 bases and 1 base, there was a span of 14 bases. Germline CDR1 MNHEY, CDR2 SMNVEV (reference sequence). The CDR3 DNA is TGTGCCAGCAGTTTAATAGGGGGTCACCCGAACACTGAAGCTTTCTTT. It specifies CASSLIGGHPNTEAFF.

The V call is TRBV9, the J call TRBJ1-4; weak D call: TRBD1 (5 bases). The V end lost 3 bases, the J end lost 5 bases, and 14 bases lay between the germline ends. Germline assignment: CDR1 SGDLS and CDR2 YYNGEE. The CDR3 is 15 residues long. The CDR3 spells CASSATEGRNEKLFF. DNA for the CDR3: TGTGCCAGCAGCGCGACTGAGGGGAGGAATGAAAAACTGTTTTTT.

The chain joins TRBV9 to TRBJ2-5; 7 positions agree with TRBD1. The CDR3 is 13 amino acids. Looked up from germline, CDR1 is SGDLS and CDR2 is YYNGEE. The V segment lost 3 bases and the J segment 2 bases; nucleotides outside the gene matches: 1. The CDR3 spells CASSGQGQETQYF. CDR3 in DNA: TGTGCCAGCAGCGGACAGGGACAAGAGACCCAGTACTTC.

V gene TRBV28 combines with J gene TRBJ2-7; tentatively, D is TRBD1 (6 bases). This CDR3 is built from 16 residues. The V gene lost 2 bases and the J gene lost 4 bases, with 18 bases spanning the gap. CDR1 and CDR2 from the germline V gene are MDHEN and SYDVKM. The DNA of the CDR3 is TGTGCCAGCAGTTTAGTTGCCTCTAGGGGGTCGTACGAGCAGTACTTC. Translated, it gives CASSLVASRGSYEQYF.

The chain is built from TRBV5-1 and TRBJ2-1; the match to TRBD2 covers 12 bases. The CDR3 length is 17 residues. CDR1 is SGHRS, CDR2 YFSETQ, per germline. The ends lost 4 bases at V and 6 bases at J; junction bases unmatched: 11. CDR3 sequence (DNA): TGCGCCAGCAGCCCCCCCGGACTAGCGGGGTGGGCCAATGAGCAGTTCTTC. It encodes CASSPPGLAGWANEQFF.

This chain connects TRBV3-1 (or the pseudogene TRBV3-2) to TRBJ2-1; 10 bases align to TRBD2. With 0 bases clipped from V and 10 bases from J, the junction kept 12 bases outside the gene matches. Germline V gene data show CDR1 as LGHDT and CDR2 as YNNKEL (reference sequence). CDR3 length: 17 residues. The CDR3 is CASSQDRLAGAELEQFF. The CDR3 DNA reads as TGTGCCAGCAGCCAAGATCGGCTAGCGGGGGCTGAGCTAGAGCAGTTCTTC.

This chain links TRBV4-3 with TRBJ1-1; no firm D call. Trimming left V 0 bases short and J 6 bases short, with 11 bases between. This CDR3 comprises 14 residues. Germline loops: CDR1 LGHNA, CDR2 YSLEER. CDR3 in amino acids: CASSQDSRKAEAFF. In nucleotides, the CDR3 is TGCGCCAGCAGCCAAGATTCCAGGAAGGCTGAAGCTTTCTTT.

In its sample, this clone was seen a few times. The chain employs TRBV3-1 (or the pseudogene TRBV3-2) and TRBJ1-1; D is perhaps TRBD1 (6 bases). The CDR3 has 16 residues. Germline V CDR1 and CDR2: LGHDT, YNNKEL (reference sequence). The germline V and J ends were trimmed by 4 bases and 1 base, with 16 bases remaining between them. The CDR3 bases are TGTGCCAGCAGCCCTCGCTGGGGGCAGACGAACACTGAAGCTTTCTTT. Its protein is CASSPRWGQTNTEAFF.

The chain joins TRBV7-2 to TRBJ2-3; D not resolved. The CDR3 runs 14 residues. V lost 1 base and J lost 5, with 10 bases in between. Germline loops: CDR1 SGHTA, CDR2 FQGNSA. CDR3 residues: CASSLVGLRDTQYF. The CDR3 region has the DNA TGTGCCAGCAGCTTAGTTGGGCTGAGAGATACGCAGTATTTT.